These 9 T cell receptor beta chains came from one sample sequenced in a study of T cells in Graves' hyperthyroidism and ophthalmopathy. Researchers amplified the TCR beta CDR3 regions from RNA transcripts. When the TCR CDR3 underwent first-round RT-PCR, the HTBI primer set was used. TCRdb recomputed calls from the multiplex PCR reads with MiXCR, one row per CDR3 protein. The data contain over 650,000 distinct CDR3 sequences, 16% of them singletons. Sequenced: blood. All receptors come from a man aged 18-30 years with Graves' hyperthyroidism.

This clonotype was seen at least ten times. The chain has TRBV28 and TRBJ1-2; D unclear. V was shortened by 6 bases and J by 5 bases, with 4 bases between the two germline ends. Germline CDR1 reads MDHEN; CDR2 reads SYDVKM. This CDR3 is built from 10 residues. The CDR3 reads CASRLYGYTF. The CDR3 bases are TGTGCCAGCAGACTTTATGGCTACACCTTC.

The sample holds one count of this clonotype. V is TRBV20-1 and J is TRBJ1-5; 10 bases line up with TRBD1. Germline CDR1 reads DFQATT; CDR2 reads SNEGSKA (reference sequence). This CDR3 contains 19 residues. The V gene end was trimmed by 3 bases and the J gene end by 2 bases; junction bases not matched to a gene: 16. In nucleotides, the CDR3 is TGCAGTGCTAGGCCGATGGGACAGGGGTGGGTTGTCGGCAATCAGCCCCAGCATTTT. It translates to CSARPMGQGWVVGNQPQHF.

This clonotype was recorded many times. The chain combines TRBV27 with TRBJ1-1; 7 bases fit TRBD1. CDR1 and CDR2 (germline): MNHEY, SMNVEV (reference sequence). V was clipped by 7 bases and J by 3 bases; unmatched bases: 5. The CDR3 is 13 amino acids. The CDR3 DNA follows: TGTGCCAGCAAAATGACAGGGTACACTGAAGCTTTCTTT. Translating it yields CASKMTGYTEAFF.

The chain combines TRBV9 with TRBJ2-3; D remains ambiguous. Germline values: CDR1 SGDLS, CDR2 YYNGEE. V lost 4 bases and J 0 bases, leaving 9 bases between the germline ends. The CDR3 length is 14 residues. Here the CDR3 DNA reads TGTGCCAGCAGCTCCCGACTCAGCACAGATACGCAGTATTTT. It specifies CASSSRLSTDTQYF.

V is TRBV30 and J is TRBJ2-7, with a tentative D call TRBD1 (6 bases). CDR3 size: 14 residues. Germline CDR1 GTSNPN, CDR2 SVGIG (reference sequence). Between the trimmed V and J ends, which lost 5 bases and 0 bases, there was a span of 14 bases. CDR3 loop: CAWADTGSSYEQYF. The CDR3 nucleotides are TGTGCCTGGGCCGACACAGGGTCCTCCTACGAGCAGTACTTC.

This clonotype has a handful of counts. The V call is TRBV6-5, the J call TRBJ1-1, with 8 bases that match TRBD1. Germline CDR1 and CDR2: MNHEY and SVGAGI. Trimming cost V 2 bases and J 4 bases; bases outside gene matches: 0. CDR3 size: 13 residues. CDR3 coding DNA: TGTGCCAGCAGTTACACAGGGGGCACTGAAGCTTTCTTT. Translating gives CASSYTGGTEAFF.

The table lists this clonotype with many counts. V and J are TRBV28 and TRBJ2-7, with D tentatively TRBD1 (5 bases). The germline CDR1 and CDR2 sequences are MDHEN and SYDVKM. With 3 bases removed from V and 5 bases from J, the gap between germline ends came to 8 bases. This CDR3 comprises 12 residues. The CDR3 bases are TGTGCCAGCAGTTTGCGCAGGGACGAGCAGTACTTC. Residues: CASSLRRDEQYF.

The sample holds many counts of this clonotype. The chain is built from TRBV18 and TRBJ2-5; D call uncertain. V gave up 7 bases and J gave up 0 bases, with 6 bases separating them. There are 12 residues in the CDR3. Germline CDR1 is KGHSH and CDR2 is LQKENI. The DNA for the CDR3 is TGTGCCAGCTGCGACTACCAAGAGACCCAGTACTTC. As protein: CASCDYQETQYF.

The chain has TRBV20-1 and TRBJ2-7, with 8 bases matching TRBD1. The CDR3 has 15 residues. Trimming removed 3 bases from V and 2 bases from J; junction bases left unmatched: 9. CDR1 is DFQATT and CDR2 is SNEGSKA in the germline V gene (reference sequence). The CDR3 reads CSASARTGQPYEQYF. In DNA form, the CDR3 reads TGCAGTGCTAGTGCTCGGACAGGGCAGCCCTACGAGCAGTACTTC.